The rows below give T cell receptor beta chains drawn from one sample of a study of memory CD4+ T cells and cytomegalovirus serostatus. Measured with immunoSEQ multiplex PCR; TCRdb has only the in-frame clones, and not every one. This table has some 49,000 clones, around 82% appearing once. The source material was memory CD4+ T cells from blood. The receptors stem from an adult in good health and CMV-seronegative. The CDR3 runs from the conserved cysteine through the conserved F or W. The D gene is left open where the match is weak. The size entry is marked missing in some rows and otherwise reads once, few, many or a size class.

V: TRBV7-2
J: TRBJ1-1
D: .
size: .
CDR3: CANKGHDTEAFF
DNA: TGTGCCAACAAAGGGCACGACACTGAAGCTTTCTTT

V: TRBV20-1
J: TRBJ2-7
D: .
size: .
CDR3: CSAFDSYEQYF
DNA: TGCAGTGCTTTTGACAGCTACGAGCAGTACTTC

V: TRBV7-3
J: TRBJ2-1
D: TRBD2
size: .
CDR3: CASSGGTSGLLEEQFF
DNA: TGTGCCAGCAGCGGGGGGACTAGCGGTCTCTTAGAAGAGCAGTTCTTC

V: TRBV6-5
J: TRBJ1-1
D: .
size: .
CDR3: CASSTTRDEAFF
DNA: TGTGCCAGCAGTACAACTCGGGACGAAGCTTTCTTT

V: TRBV15
J: TRBJ1-2
D: .
size: .
CDR3: CATSRQTHYGYTF
DNA: TGTGCCACCAGCAGACAGACCCACTATGGCTACACCTTC

V: TRBV7-2
J: TRBJ2-1
D: TRBD2
size: .
CDR3: CASSLVGGLAVPEQFF
DNA: TGTGCCAGCAGCTTAGTCGGAGGACTAGCGGTCCCTGAGCAGTTCTTC

V: TRBV19
J: TRBJ1-4
D: .
size: .
CDR3: CASSEQVGEKLFF
DNA: TGTGCCAGTAGCGAACAGGTTGGGGAAAAACTGTTTTTT

V: TRBV5-1
J: TRBJ1-2
D: .
size: .
CDR3: CASARGGSHGYTF
DNA: TGCGCCAGCGCTCGGGGTGGGTCCCATGGCTACACCTTC

V: TRBV19
J: TRBJ1-3
D: .
size: .
CDR3: CASADPLVSGNTIYF
DNA: TGTGCCAGTGCCGACCCTCTTGTCTCTGGAAACACCATATATTTT

V: TRBV19
J: TRBJ2-3
D: .
size: .
CDR3: CASSGRDRGPTDTQYF
DNA: TGTGCCAGTAGTGGCCGGGACCGAGGACCCACAGATACGCAGTATTTT

V: TRBV4-3
J: TRBJ2-3
D: TRBD2
size: .
CDR3: CASSQAGTSGGRPDTQYF
DNA: TGCGCCAGCAGCCAAGCCGGGACTAGCGGGGGGCGACCAGATACGCAGTATTTT

V: TRBV2
J: TRBJ1-4
D: TRBD1
size: few
CDR3: CASRHDRGLANEKLFF
DNA: TGTGCCAGCAGGCACGACAGGGGCCTGGCTAATGAAAAACTGTTTTTT

V: TRBV2
J: TRBJ2-4
D: .
size: .
CDR3: CASSARAKNIQYF
DNA: TGTGCCAGCAGCGCTAGAGCCAAAAACATTCAGTACTTC

V: TRBV28
J: TRBJ2-5
D: .
size: few
CDR3: CASSLLAGQETQYF
DNA: TGTGCCAGCAGTTTATTAGCAGGGCAAGAGACCCAGTACTTC

V: TRBV10-2
J: TRBJ1-1
D: .
size: .
CDR3: CASSIQTRSSNTEAFF
DNA: TGCGCCAGCAGTATACAGACACGGAGCTCGAACACTGAAGCTTTCTTT

V: TRBV9
J: TRBJ1-6
D: .
size: .
CDR3: CASSVETGGNSPLHF
DNA: TGTGCCAGCAGCGTCGAGACAGGTGGGAATTCACCCCTCCACTTT

V: TRBV29-1
J: TRBJ2-2
D: .
size: .
CDR3: CSVAEVEPTGELFF
DNA: TGCAGCGTCGCCGAGGTGGAGCCCACCGGGGAGCTGTTTTTT

V: TRBV4-1
J: TRBJ1-1
D: TRBD1
size: .
CDR3: CASSRTGPVVTEAFF
DNA: TGCGCCAGCAGCCGGACAGGGCCGGTGGTCACTGAAGCTTTCTTT

V: TRBV5-6
J: TRBJ1-2
D: .
size: .
CDR3: CASSYTGTPYGYTF
DNA: TGTGCCAGCAGTTATACCGGGACACCGTATGGCTACACCTTC

V: TRBV4-1
J: TRBJ1-6
D: TRBD1
size: .
CDR3: CASSRGTGAEPNSPLHF
DNA: TGCGCCAGCAGCCGCGGCACAGGGGCCGAGCCTAATTCGCCCCTCCACTTT

V: TRBV2
J: TRBJ1-1
D: TRBD1
size: .
CDR3: CASKGQGLTEAFF
DNA: TGTGCCAGCAAAGGACAGGGGTTAACTGAAGCTTTCTTT

V: TRBV7-9
J: TRBJ2-4
D: .
size: few
CDR3: CASSLSTGFRDIQYF
DNA: TGTGCCAGCAGCTTATCCACAGGGTTTAGAGACATTCAGTACTTC

V: TRBV7-2
J: TRBJ2-7
D: TRBD2
size: few
CDR3: CASSLDGGTQYEQYF
DNA: TGTGCCAGCAGCTTAGACGGGGGGACCCAATACGAGCAGTACTTC

V: TRBV27
J: TRBJ2-1
D: TRBD2
size: once
CDR3: CASSTSGDSYNEQFF
DNA: TGTGCCAGCAGCACAAGCGGGGACTCCTACAATGAGCAGTTCTTC

V: TRBV7-2
J: TRBJ1-2
D: .
size: .
CDR3: CASSSSGENYGYTF
DNA: TGTGCCAGCAGTAGTAGCGGGGAGAACTATGGCTACACCTTC

V: TRBV6-5
J: TRBJ1-3
D: .
size: .
CDR3: CASSYGGASGNTIYF
DNA: TGTGCCAGCAGTTACGGTGGTGCCTCTGGAAACACCATATATTTT

V: TRBV19
J: TRBJ1-3
D: .
size: once
CDR3: CASSNSGDSGNTIYF
DNA: TGTGCCAGTAGTAACTCGGGTGACTCTGGAAACACCATATATTTT

V: TRBV5-1
J: TRBJ1-1
D: .
size: .
CDR3: CASSPEGMGTEAFF
DNA: TGCGCCAGCAGCCCGGAAGGGATGGGCACTGAAGCTTTCTTT

V: TRBV6-6
J: TRBJ1-4
D: TRBD1
size: few
CDR3: CASSYKGQGSEKLFF
DNA: TGTGCCAGCAGTTACAAGGGACAGGGAAGTGAAAAACTGTTTTTT

V: TRBV6-5
J: TRBJ1-2
D: .
size: few
CDR3: CASSGRHNYGYTF
DNA: TGTGCCAGCAGTGGGCGCCATAACTATGGCTACACCTTC

V: TRBV7-9
J: TRBJ2-1
D: TRBD2
size: .
CDR3: CASTPRERGPGEQFF
DNA: TGTGCCAGCACCCCGAGGGAGCGGGGGCCGGGTGAGCAGTTCTTC

V: TRBV7-8
J: TRBJ2-7
D: .
size: .
CDR3: CASSLKVETFSYEQYF
DNA: TGTGCCAGCAGCTTAAAGGTTGAGACCTTCTCCTACGAGCAGTACTTC

V: TRBV5-1
J: TRBJ1-1
D: .
size: few
CDR3: CASSLEGFEAFF
DNA: TGCGCCAGCAGCTTGGAAGGGTTTGAAGCTTTCTTT

V: TRBV5-1
J: TRBJ2-1
D: .
size: few
CDR3: CASSSSSGNNEQFF
DNA: TGCGCCAGCAGCTCGTCGTCCGGAAACAATGAGCAGTTCTTC

V: TRBV28
J: TRBJ1-1
D: .
size: .
CDR3: CASTYRELRLNTEAFF
DNA: TGTGCCAGCACCTACAGGGAATTACGACTGAACACTGAAGCTTTCTTT

V: TRBV6-5
J: TRBJ1-2
D: TRBD1
size: .
CDR3: CASSPGQGFDGYTF
DNA: TGTGCCAGCAGCCCCGGACAGGGCTTCGACGGCTACACCTTC

V: TRBV10-1
J: TRBJ2-2
D: TRBD1
size: few
CDR3: CASMTGTGNTGELFF
DNA: TGCGCCAGCATGACGGGGACAGGAAACACCGGGGAGCTGTTTTTT

V: TRBV11-1
J: TRBJ2-3
D: .
size: .
CDR3: CASSRTGTQVGTDTQYF
DNA: TGTGCCAGCAGCCGAACAGGGACACAAGTAGGAACAGATACGCAGTATTTT

V: TRBV2
J: TRBJ2-3
D: .
size: .
CDR3: CASDPDTQYF
DNA: TGTGCCAGCGATCCAGATACGCAGTATTTT

V: TRBV7-2
J: TRBJ2-7
D: TRBD1
size: medium-sized
CDR3: CASSAKAGTGYEQYF
DNA: TGTGCCAGCAGCGCAAAAGCCGGGACAGGGTACGAGCAGTACTTC

V: TRBV5-4
J: TRBJ1-2
D: .
size: .
CDR3: CASSLPGQDYGYTF
DNA: TGTGCCAGCAGCTTGCCGGGGCAGGACTATGGCTACACCTTC

V: TRBV27
J: TRBJ1-6
D: .
size: .
CDR3: CASSPYYEPRPSSPLHF
DNA: TGTGCCAGCAGTCCTTATTATGAGCCGAGACCTAGCTCACCCCTCCACTTT

V: TRBV4-1
J: TRBJ1-1
D: .
size: .
CDR3: CASSPRWSPEGAEAFF
DNA: TGCGCCAGCAGCCCTCGGTGGAGCCCAGAGGGGGCTGAAGCTTTCTTT

V: TRBV18
J: TRBJ1-5
D: TRBD1
size: .
CDR3: CASSPGTGGDQPQHF
DNA: TGTGCCAGCTCACCCGGGACAGGGGGAGATCAGCCCCAGCATTTT

V: TRBV19
J: TRBJ2-7
D: .
size: .
CDR3: CASSFQQAYEQYF
DNA: TGTGCCAGTAGTTTCCAACAGGCCTACGAGCAGTACTTC

V: TRBV6-1
J: TRBJ1-2
D: TRBD1
size: few
CDR3: CASSGQGANYGYTF
DNA: TGTGCCAGCAGTGGACAGGGAGCTAACTATGGCTACACCTTC

V: TRBV28
J: TRBJ1-1
D: .
size: .
CDR3: CASSFGLQSEAFF
DNA: TGTGCCAGCAGTTTTGGACTACAGAGTGAAGCTTTCTTT

V: TRBV7-2
J: TRBJ2-2
D: .
size: .
CDR3: CASSFAWAGELFF
DNA: TGTGCCAGCAGCTTCGCGTGGGCCGGGGAGCTGTTTTTT

V: TRBV7-2
J: TRBJ1-3
D: .
size: .
CDR3: CASSLGAGNGNTIYF
DNA: TGTGCCAGCAGCTTAGGAGCAGGGAATGGAAACACCATATATTTT

V: TRBV27
J: TRBJ2-2
D: TRBD1
size: .
CDR3: CASSSPRQGTRGELFF
DNA: TGTGCCAGCAGTTCACCACGACAGGGGACACGTGGGGAGCTGTTTTTT

V: TRBV30
J: TRBJ1-5
D: TRBD1
size: .
CDR3: CAWSSVQGARQPQHF
DNA: TGTGCCTGGAGTAGTGTTCAGGGGGCGAGGCAGCCCCAGCATTTT